This entry lists 11 T cell receptor beta chains sequenced from one sample in a study of blood T cells in healthy people across ages. A second about 7 to 12 cycle PCR used barcoded and J-beta primers. TCRdb reprocessed the 5' RACE reads with MiXCR, giving one entry per CDR3 protein. The sample has 800,000 to 950,000 distinct CDR3 sequences, roughly 28% seen once. This sample also appeared in a second study, on T cells of mothers and their children.

Sequencing input: blood. These receptors all come from a middle-aged woman in good health.

The genes are TRBV7-8 and TRBJ1-1; D is possibly TRBD1 (5 bases). Per germline, CDR1 SGHVS and CDR2 FQNEAQ. Trimming stripped 1 base from V and 8 bases from J, with 14 bases between. The CDR3 extends over 14 amino acids. CDR3 bases: TGTGCCAGCAGCTTAGAAATACGGACAAAAGAAGCTTTCTTT. Translated: CASSLEIRTKEAFF.

This clonotype was seen a handful of times. A read error may be the cause here, since a much bigger clone is one base away. The chain uses TRBV20-1 and TRBJ2-1, with TRBD2 matching over 12 bases. The J call may be wrong; the DNA end is better matched by TRBJ2-7. CDR1 DFQATT and CDR2 SNEGSKA come from the germline V gene (reference sequence). The CDR3 length is 14 residues. This chain's CDR3 is CSARTSGDHNEQYF. Here the CDR3 DNA reads TGCAGTGCACGGACTAGCGGGGACCACAATGAGCAGTACTTC.

The chain joins TRBV4-1 to TRBJ1-1, with TRBD1 matching over 7 bases. Unmatched junction bases numbered 6, after V lost 3 bases and J lost 8 bases. The CDR3 totals 13 residues. The V gene's germline CDR1 is MGHRA and CDR2 YSYEKL. The CDR3 nucleotides read TGCGCCAGCAGCCACGAAGTCAGGGGGGAAGCTTTCTTT. Translation: CASSHEVRGEAFF.

Points on this clonotype: Since a much larger clone is just one base distant, this may be a read error. The rearrangement links TRBV28 to TRBJ2-4; TRBD1 matches 8 bases. V was clipped by 6 bases and J by 5 bases; unmatched bases: 3. The CDR3 totals 13 residues. Germline V lookup: CDR1 MDHEN, CDR2 SYDVKM. The CDR3 is CASRRGQENIQYF. The CDR3, as DNA: TGTGCCAGCAGACGGGGACAGGAAAACATTCAGTACTTC.

The V call is TRBV11-2, the J call TRBJ1-6; a weak D match, TRBD1 (6 bases). Trimming took 3 bases from V and 7 from J, leaving 13 bases between them. The CDR3 runs 15 residues. The V gene's germline CDR1 is SGHAT and CDR2 FQNNGV. The CDR3 DNA is TGTGCCAGCAGCTTTGCCGGGACACTGAATTCACCCCTCCACTTT. As protein: CASSFAGTLNSPLHF.

There are many counts of this clonotype. This chain links TRBV6-5 with TRBJ1-2, with TRBD1 identical over 9 bases. The CDR3 spans 15 residues. Germline V CDR1 and CDR2: MNHEY, SVGAGI. After removal of 6 bases from V and 4 bases from J, the junction contained 9 bases not matched to a gene. This CDR3 is CASSPGTGTSYGYTF. CDR3 sequence (DNA): TGTGCCAGCAGCCCCGGGACAGGGACTTCCTATGGCTACACCTTC.

This clonotype showed up many times. The chain combines TRBV9 with TRBJ2-1, with D possibly matching TRBD2 (5 bases). V gave up 4 bases and J gave up 10 bases, with 15 bases separating them. This CDR3 has 13 residues. The germline gives CDR1 SGDLS, CDR2 YYNGEE. CDR3 DNA: TGTGCCAGCAGCCCGGACTCATCTCGAGAGCAGTTCTTC. Its protein product is CASSPDSSREQFF. The full variable domain, in which reference TRBV9 and TRBJ2-1 provide the parts outside the CDR3, is DSGVTQTPKHLITATGQRVTLRCSPRSGDLSVYWYQQSLDQGLQFLIQYYNGEERAKGNILERFSAQQFPDLHSELNLSSLELGDSALYFCASSPDSSREQFFGPGTRLTVL.

The rearrangement links TRBV12-3 or TRBV12-4 to TRBJ1-6; 7 positions match TRBD1. The CDR3 sequence is 15 residues long. The V gene end was trimmed by 5 bases and the J gene end by 4 bases; junction bases not matched to a gene: 5. CDR3: CASSHRDSYNSPLHF. The CDR3 region has the DNA TGTGCCAGCAGTCACCGGGACAGTTATAATTCACCCCTCCACTTT.

The chain recombines TRBV6-5 with TRBJ1-1, with D possibly TRBD1 on 5 matching bases. This CDR3 spans 16 amino acids. V was cut by 1 base and J by 1 base, with 13 bases left in between. CDR1 MNHEY and CDR2 SVGAGI come from the germline V gene. Written as DNA, the CDR3 is TGTGCCAGCAGTTACTGGGCGGGGCGCACGAACACTGAAGCTTTCTTT. Its protein product is CASSYWAGRTNTEAFF.

This chain connects TRBV28 to TRBJ1-5; 7 bases match TRBD1. The CDR3 is 14 residues long. Germline V CDR1 and CDR2: MDHEN, SYDVKM. J lost 7 bases, V lost 5 bases, and 8 bases had no gene match. The CDR3 nucleotides are TGTGCCAGCAGTGAGAAGGGGGCTAGGCAGCCCCAGCATTTT. Residues: CASSEKGARQPQHF.

The chain has TRBV27 and TRBJ2-1, with a weak D call TRBD2 (6 bases). The V gene's germline CDR1 is MNHEY and CDR2 SMNVEV (reference sequence). Trimming removed 2 bases at V and 4 bases at J, with 12 bases between. The CDR3 contains 15 residues. As DNA, the CDR3 is TGTGCCAGCAGTTTAGGGGGGTCCTTATACAATGAGCAGTTCTTC. This gives the protein CASSLGGSLYNEQFF.